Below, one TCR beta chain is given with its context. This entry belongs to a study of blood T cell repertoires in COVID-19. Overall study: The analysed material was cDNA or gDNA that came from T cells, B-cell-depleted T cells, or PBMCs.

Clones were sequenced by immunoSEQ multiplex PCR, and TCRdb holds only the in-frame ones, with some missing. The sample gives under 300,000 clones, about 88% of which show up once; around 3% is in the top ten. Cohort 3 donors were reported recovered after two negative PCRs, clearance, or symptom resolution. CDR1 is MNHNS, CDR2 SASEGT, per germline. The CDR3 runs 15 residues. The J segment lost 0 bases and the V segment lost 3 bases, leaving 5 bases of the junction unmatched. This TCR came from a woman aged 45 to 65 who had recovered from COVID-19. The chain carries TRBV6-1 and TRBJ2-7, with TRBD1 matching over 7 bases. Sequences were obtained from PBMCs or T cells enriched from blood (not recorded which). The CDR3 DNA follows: TGTGCCAGCAGTGAGGTACAGGGGAGCTCCTACGAGCAGTACTTC. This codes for CASSEVQGSSYEQYF.